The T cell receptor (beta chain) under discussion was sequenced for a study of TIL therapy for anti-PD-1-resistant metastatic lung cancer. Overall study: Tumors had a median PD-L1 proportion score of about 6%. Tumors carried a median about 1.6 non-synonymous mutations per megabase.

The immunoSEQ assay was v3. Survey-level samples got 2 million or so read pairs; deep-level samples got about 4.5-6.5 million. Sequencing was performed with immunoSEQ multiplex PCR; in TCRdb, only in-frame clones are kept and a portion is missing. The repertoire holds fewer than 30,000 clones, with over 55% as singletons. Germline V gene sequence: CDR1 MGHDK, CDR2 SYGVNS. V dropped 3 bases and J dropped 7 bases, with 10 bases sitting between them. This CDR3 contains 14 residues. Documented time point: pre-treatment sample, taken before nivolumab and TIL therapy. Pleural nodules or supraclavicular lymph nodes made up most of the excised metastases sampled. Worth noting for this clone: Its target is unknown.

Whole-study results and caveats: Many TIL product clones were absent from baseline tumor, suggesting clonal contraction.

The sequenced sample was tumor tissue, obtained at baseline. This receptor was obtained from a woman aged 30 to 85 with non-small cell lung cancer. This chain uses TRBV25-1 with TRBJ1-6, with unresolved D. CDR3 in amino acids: CASSDRFGNSPLHF. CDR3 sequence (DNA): TGTGCCAGCAGTGACAGATTTGGGAATTCACCCCTCCACTTT.